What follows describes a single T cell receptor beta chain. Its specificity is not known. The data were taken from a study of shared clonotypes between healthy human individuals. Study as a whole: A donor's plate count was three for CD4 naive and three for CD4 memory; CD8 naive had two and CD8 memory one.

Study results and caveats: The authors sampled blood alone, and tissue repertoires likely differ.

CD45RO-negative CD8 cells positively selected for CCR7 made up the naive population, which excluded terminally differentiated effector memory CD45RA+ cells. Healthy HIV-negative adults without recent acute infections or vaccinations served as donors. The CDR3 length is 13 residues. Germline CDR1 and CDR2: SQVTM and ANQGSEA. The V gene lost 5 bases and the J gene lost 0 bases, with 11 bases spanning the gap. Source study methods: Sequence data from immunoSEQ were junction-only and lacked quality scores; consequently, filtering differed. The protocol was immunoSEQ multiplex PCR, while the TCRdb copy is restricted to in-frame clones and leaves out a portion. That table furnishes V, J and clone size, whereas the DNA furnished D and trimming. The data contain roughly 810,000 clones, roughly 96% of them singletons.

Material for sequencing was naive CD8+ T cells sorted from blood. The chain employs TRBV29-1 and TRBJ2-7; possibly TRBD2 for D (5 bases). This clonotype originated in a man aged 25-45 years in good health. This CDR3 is CSVREIGSYEQYF. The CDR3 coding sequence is TGCAGCGTTAGGGAGATAGGCTCCTACGAGCAGTACTTC.